The sequence of this T cell receptor (beta chain) was determined in a study of T cell responses to AZD1222 COVID-19 vaccine. A note on this clone: The antigen remains undetermined.

Findings and limits, study-wide: Repertoires were sampled only after the peak T cell response. Seropositivity was recorded at baseline in only a handful of AZD1222 recipients. The donors showed a predominance of white British ancestry and of females, with possible underestimation of clonal diversity.

Here immunoSEQ multiplex PCR was the method, and the copy in TCRdb shows in-frame clones only, minus some. This sample yields fewer than 250,000 clones, of which around 92% are seen a single time; 1% to 1.5% belongs to the top ten. In germline, CDR1 is MNHEY, CDR2 SVGAGI. Trimming stripped 6 bases from V and 4 bases from J, with 13 bases between. This CDR3 is built from 15 residues. This TCR was recovered from an adult in good health. Sequenced here: peripheral blood, sampled on day 0 of AZD1222 vaccination. This rearrangement joins TRBV6-5 to TRBJ1-6, with D perhaps TRBD1 (6 bases). CDR3 sequence: CASSGGQGYNSPLHF. CDR3 in DNA: TGTGCCAGCAGCGGAGGGCAGGGGTATAATTCACCCCTCCACTTT.